This TCR beta chain was captured in a study of blood T cell repertoires in COVID-19. This CDR3 has 13 residues. Germline assignment: CDR1 MNHEY and CDR2 SMNVEV (reference sequence). V gave up 7 bases and J gave up 3 bases; unmatched junction bases: 4. The data were produced by immunoSEQ multiplex PCR, yet TCRdb's version contains in-frame clones alone and is incomplete. This sample has roughly 86,000 clones, with 75% to 95% found just once. Sequenced sample: peripheral blood. This TCR derives from a woman aged 45-59 years in a cohort sampled during active COVID-19. The chain uses TRBV27 and TRBJ2-3; 7 nucleotides align to TRBD2. The CDR3 loop is CASKGGGTDTQYF. DNA of the CDR3: TGTGCCAGCAAGGGCGGGGGAACAGATACGCAGTATTTT.